A selection of T cell receptor beta chains follows, all from one sample in a study of regulatory T cells in long-lasting Graves disease. Each CDR3 protein gets one entry after TCRdb re-called the multiplex PCR reads with MiXCR. The data hold 200,000 to 250,000 distinct CDR3 sequences, with roughly 18% observed a single time. The data also belong to a second study, concerning T cells in Graves' hyperthyroidism and ophthalmopathy.

The sequences come from peripheral blood mononuclear cells (PBMCs), collected at new diagnosis, from a patient treated with antithyroid drugs. These receptors were taken from a woman aged 25 to 45 with Graves disease. CDR3s include the opening cysteine and the closing phenylalanine or tryptophan.

v_call,cdr3_aa
TRBV20-1,CSANRPGLAGGRTDTQYF
TRBV19,CASSADGRNSPLHF
TRBV24-1,CATSDPGTSGQDTQYF
TRBV12-3/TRBV12-4,CASSGRQAAANYGYTF
TRBV14,CASSQATYNEQFF
TRBV5-5,CASSSGTGGDYGYTF
TRBV6-1,CASKGGYESGELFF
TRBV14,CASLRDRVDGYTF
TRBV7-2,CASSFNILGTEAFF
TRBV2,CASSETSGRDGELFF
TRBV11-2,CASSIGLETAEAFF
TRBV28,CASTPLGQKNTEAFF
TRBV29-1,CSVYQLGSGRRYTQYF
TRBV12-3/TRBV12-4,CASSLGLFVGVLTDTQYF
TRBV18,CASSPRASTDTQYF
TRBV7-8,CASSLDGGGYGYTF
TRBV30,CAWSVPAGGPGANVLTF
TRBV11-2,CASSLELEDYYEQYF
TRBV19,CASSPGQGYNQPQHF
TRBV4-1,CASSPRLGTEAFF
TRBV20-1,CSASPADRGLTSGSFAKNIQYF
TRBV2,CATSSGSRAYEQYF
TRBV5-1,CASSYKGGDYGYTF
TRBV4-1,CASSQTAGEQYF
TRBV29-1,CSASQRSYNEQFF
TRBV11-2,CASSLRNRVGTNEKLFF
TRBV7-2,CASSFGAGGNEQFF
TRBV20-1,CSVRRGLPTQYF
TRBV18,CASSPGKGSDTQYF
TRBV28,CASSLTRVGTQYF
TRBV12-3/TRBV12-4,CASSRGAGITDTQYF
TRBV20-1,CSASPAGANVLTF
TRBV19,CATGQSLQPQHF
TRBV5-6,CASSPQGAWNGYTF
TRBV20-1,CSTSPGGRGGYTF
TRBV25-1,CASSRLGQNTEAFF
TRBV2,CASGGERSYGYTF
TRBV6-2/TRBV6-3,CASREYSGSSYEQYF
TRBV25-1,CASRGHGTYNEQFF
TRBV27,CASSYKDSLSEQYF
TRBV20-1,CSARSQNIDEQFF
TRBV28,CASSHGPNQPQHF
TRBV28,CASSLDRGRNGYTF
TRBV2,CASSETLARETQYF
TRBV12-3/TRBV12-4,CASNKGEGVETQYF
TRBV2,CASSGYGEPQHF
TRBV7-2,CASSSGMRTEAFF
TRBV24-1,CATSPDRANEQFF
TRBV28,CASSTWTDQETQYF
TRBV3-1,CASSQLNSETGAFF
TRBV2,CASKRELAPTGELFF